Below are 9 T cell receptor beta chains sequenced from a single sample in a study of PD-L1 blockade in urothelial cancer. Method: immunoSEQ multiplex PCR; TCRdb's copy keeps in-frame clones and lacks some. Among around 56,000 clones listed, 85% to 90% were seen once. This material consisted of PBMCs, taken around atezolizumab (anti-PD-L1) treatment. The receptors derive from a man in his fifties with urothelial cancer.

The rearrangement uses TRBV6-6 and TRBJ2-1, with TRBD2 matching over 7 bases. The CDR3 length is 13 residues. Germline CDR1 reads MNHNY; CDR2 reads SVGAGI (reference sequence). Trimming removed 5 bases from V and 5 bases from J; junction bases left unmatched: 3. CDR3 region: CASSRLADNEQFF. The CDR3 DNA is TGTGCCAGCAGTAGACTAGCAGACAATGAGCAGTTCTTC.

About this clone itself: At one of its ends the junction is not consistent with the germline gene, which may arise from a read error. This chain joins TRBV7-7 and TRBJ2-5; 7 bases agree with TRBD2. From germline, CDR1 is SSHAT and CDR2 FNYEAQ (reference sequence). CDR3 length: 13 residues. In DNA, the CDR3 is TGTGCTAGCAGCTTAAGCGGGATGAGCACCCAGTACTTC. It is translated as CASSLSGMSTQYF.

The gene calls are TRBV6-5 and TRBJ1-6; D perhaps matches TRBD1 (6 bases). Germline lookup yields CDR1 MNHEY and CDR2 SVGAGI. The CDR3 length is 14 residues. V lost 6 bases to trimming and J lost 10 bases, with 16 bases between them. CDR3 in DNA: TGTGCCAGCAGCCAACAGGGAAGAGGATCACCCCTCCACTTT. Protein: CASSQQGRGSPLHF.

The J gene is TRBJ1-6, the V gene TRBV19; 11 bases map to TRBD1. Germline assignment: CDR1 LNHDA and CDR2 SQIVND (reference sequence). This CDR3 has 15 residues. J was trimmed by 8 bases and V by 4 bases; bases with no gene match: 4. CDR3 bases: TGTGCCAGTAGTAAGTGGGGACAGGGGGATTCACCCCTCCACTTT. Protein sequence: CASSKWGQGDSPLHF.

The chain couples TRBV4-1 to TRBJ2-5, with D unclear. The V gene lost 4 bases and the J gene lost 4 bases, with 4 bases spanning the gap. The germline V gene encodes CDR1 MGHRA and CDR2 YSYEKL. The CDR3 has 11 residues. The CDR3 is CASSRGETQYF. CDR3 DNA: TGCGCCAGCAGCCGAGGAGAGACCCAGTACTTC.

This chain links TRBV7-6 with TRBJ1-1, with D possibly TRBD1 on 6 matching bases. CDR3 size: 15 residues. CDR1 and CDR2 (germline): SGHVS, FNYEAQ. Trimming took 1 base from V and 1 from J, leaving 10 bases between them. DNA for the CDR3: TGTGCCAGCAGCTTAGGGGCAGGGGCGAACACTGAAGCTTTCTTT. Translating gives CASSLGAGANTEAFF.

The gene calls are TRBV9 and TRBJ1-3; weak D call: TRBD1 (6 bases). The CDR3 is 17 residues long. Trimming took off 0 bases at V and 0 bases at J, with 13 bases between the two ends. CDR1 is SGDLS, CDR2 YYNGEE, per germline. The CDR3 sequence: CASSVDGGGLSGNTIYF. For the CDR3, the DNA is TGTGCCAGCAGCGTAGACGGCGGGGGCCTCTCTGGAAACACCATATATTTT.

The chain combines TRBV11-1 with TRBJ1-1; 10 bases map to TRBD1. The germline V gene has CDR1 SGHAT and CDR2 FQDESV (reference sequence). The CDR3 sequence is 15 residues long. V shed 5 bases, J shed 3 bases, and the junction held 6 bases outside the gene matches. CDR3 residues: CASSPDRGRYTEAFF. DNA of the CDR3: TGTGCCAGCAGCCCAGACAGGGGGCGGTACACTGAAGCTTTCTTT.

This clone is a singleton in its sample. J is TRBJ1-2 and V is TRBV30; D is possibly TRBD1 (6 bases). CDR1 and CDR2 from the germline V gene are GTSNPN and SVGIG (reference sequence). The V gene lost 0 bases and the J gene lost 6 bases, with 20 bases spanning the gap. The CDR3 sequence is 16 residues long. CDR3 bases: TGTGCCTGGAGTGTACTGAGGACAGCCGAAGGGGATGGCTACACCTTC. This sequence encodes CAWSVLRTAEGDGYTF.